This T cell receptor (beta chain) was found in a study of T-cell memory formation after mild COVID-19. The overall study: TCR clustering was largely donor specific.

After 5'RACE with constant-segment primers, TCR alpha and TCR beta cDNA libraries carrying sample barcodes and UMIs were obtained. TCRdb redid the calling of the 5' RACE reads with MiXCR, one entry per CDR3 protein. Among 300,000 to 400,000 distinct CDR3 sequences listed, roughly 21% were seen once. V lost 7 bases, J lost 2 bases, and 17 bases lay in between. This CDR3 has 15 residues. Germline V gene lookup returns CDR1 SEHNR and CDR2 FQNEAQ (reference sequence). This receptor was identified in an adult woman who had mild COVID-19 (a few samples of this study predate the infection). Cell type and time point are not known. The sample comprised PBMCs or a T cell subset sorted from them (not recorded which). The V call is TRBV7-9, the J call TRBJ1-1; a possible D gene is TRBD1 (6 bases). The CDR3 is CASTPGGGPNTEAFF. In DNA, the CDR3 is TGTGCCAGCACCCCTGGGGGGGGGCCAAACACTGAAGCTTTCTTT. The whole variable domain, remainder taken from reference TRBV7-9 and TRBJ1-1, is DTGVSQNPRHKITKRGQNVTFRCDPISEHNRLYWYRQTLGQGPEFLTYFQNEAQLEKSRLLSDRFSAERPKGSFSTLEIQRTEQGDSAMYLCASTPGGGPNTEAFFGQGTRLTVV.